One and the same sample provided the 14 T cell receptor beta chains below, sequenced in a study of sequential checkpoint blockade in melanoma. The assay was immunoSEQ multiplex PCR, and TCRdb's table has in-frame clones only and misses some. This table has approximately 11,000 clones, more than 75% appearing once. Treatment reported: randomized to nivolumab then ipilimumab (arm A) or the reverse (arm B). The material sequenced was CD8+ T cells sorted from blood (inferred from file names), taken from a patient given nivolumab and ipilimumab in sequence. Source of these receptors: a human donor with melanoma.

This rearrangement joins TRBV13 to TRBJ2-7; 11 bases fit TRBD2. Germline V gene sequence: CDR1 PRHDT, CDR2 FYEKMQ (reference sequence). Unmatched junction bases numbered 8, after V lost 4 bases and J lost 3 bases. CDR3 length equals 16 residues. This chain's CDR3 is CASSYRSGGELYEQYF. The CDR3 bases are TGTGCCAGCAGCTACCGTAGCGGGGGGGAACTCTACGAGCAGTACTTC.

V and J are TRBV7-9 and TRBJ1-2; D may be TRBD1 (6 bases). The germline gives CDR1 SEHNR, CDR2 FQNEAQ (reference sequence). With 3 bases removed from V and 2 bases from J, the gap between germline ends came to 10 bases. The CDR3 contains 14 residues. The DNA for the CDR3 is TGTGCCAGCAGCTTGGGGACACAAAACTATGGCTACACCTTC. As protein: CASSLGTQNYGYTF.

The V and J genes are TRBV5-4 and TRBJ1-1; D possibly corresponds to TRBD1 (5 bases). Germline V CDR1 and CDR2: SGHNT, YYREEE (reference sequence). Trimming stripped 1 base from V and 2 bases from J, with 15 bases between. The CDR3 is 16 residues long. The CDR3 DNA reads TGTGCCAGCAGCTTGAGGCTCCAGGGAAGCAACACTGAAGCTTTCTTT. As protein: CASSLRLQGSNTEAFF.

This clone was seen only once. The V and J genes are TRBV2 and TRBJ2-7; D gene uncertain. The CDR3 is 11 amino acids. From germline, CDR1 is SNHLY and CDR2 FYNNEI. The V end lost 5 bases, the J end lost 2 bases, and 4 bases lay between the germline ends. The CDR3, as DNA: TGTGCCAGCAGTCTAACCTACGAGCAGTACTTC. It yields the protein CASSLTYEQYF. Full variable domain (missing parts from reference TRBV2 and TRBJ2-7): EPEVTQTPSHQVTQMGQEVILRCVPISNHLYFYWYRQILGQKVEFLVSFYNNEISEKSEIFDDQFSVERPDGSNFTLKIRSTKLEDSAMYFCASSLTYEQYFGPGTRLTVT.

This clone was seen just once. J is TRBJ1-2 and V is TRBV4-3, with no clear D. CDR3 length: 16 residues. Germline V gives CDR1 LGHNA, CDR2 YSLEER. The ends were cut back, 0 bases at V and 2 bases at J, with 13 bases in the middle. CDR3 in DNA: TGCGCCAGCAGCCAAGAGGTGTGGTCCAGAAACTATGGCTACACCTTC. This encodes CASSQEVWSRNYGYTF.

This chain's CDR3 is CASSPNSYEQYF. The CDR3 coding sequence is TGTGCCAGTAGCCCAAACAGCTACGAGCAGTACTTC. The chain joins TRBV19 to TRBJ2-5; D not certain. Gene TRBJ2-7 matches the end of the DNA better, so the J call may be wrong. From germline, CDR1 is LNHDA and CDR2 SQIVND (reference sequence). The CDR3 runs to 12 residues.

The V call is TRBV21-1, the J call TRBJ1-5; TRBD1 is taken as the D call from the table, unchecked against the DNA. TRBV21-1 is deemed a pseudogene. This CDR3 is built from 17 residues. CDR3 DNA sequence: TGTGCCAGCCACGGACAGGGGTTCAGTGGTGGCAATCAGCCCCAGCATTTT. Amino acids: CASHGQGFSGGNQPQHF.

The genes are TRBV5-6 and TRBJ1-2; 11 bases match TRBD1. CDR1 is SGHDT and CDR2 is YYEEEE in the germline V gene. The CDR3 is made up of 14 amino acids. V shed 4 bases and J 8 bases; nucleotides not matched to a gene: 7. CDR3 DNA: TGTGCCAGCAGCAAAGGACAGGGGGCCCGAGGCTACACCTTC. It is translated as CASSKGQGARGYTF. Supplemented by reference TRBV5-6 and TRBJ1-2, the full variable domain reads DAGVTQSPTHLIKTRGQQVTLRCSPKSGHDTVSWYQQALGQGPQFIFQYYEEEERQRGNFPDRFSGHQFPNYSSELNVNALLLGDSALYLCASSKGQGARGYTFGSGTRLTVV.

This clone is deemed medium-sized. Other DNA sequences in this sample translate to the same CDR3. This sequence joins TRBV4-2 and TRBJ2-7; 10 bases are a match to TRBD1. From germline, CDR1 is LGHNA and CDR2 YNFKEQ. J was trimmed by 2 bases and V by 0 bases; bases with no gene match: 1. The CDR3 covers 15 residues. The CDR3 region is CASSQDGTGAYEQYF. The CDR3 nucleotides read TGTGCCAGCAGCCAAGATGGGACAGGGGCCTACGAGCAGTACTTC.

The chain has TRBV27 and TRBJ1-5; maybe TRBD1 (5 bases). V lost 0 bases, J lost 6 bases, and 12 bases lay in between. Germline loops: CDR1 MNHEY, CDR2 SMNVEV (reference sequence). This CDR3 is 15 amino acids long. The CDR3 reads CASSLSGDLLQPQHF. Written as DNA, the CDR3 is TGTGCCAGCAGTTTATCAGGGGATCTGCTTCAGCCCCAGCATTTT.

This chain links TRBV7-9 with TRBJ2-7, with D possibly being TRBD2 (7 bases). Germline CDR1 reads SEHNR; CDR2 reads FQNEAQ (reference sequence). Trimming pared 0 bases from V and 7 bases from J, leaving 13 bases between. This CDR3 comprises 14 residues. The CDR3 sequence: CASSLAWGGLEQYF. The DNA of the CDR3 is TGTGCCAGCAGCTTAGCCTGGGGGGGGCTTGAGCAGTACTTC.

CDR3 sequence reads: CASSKLTQGSRDQPQHF. The CDR3 DNA sequence: TGTGCCAGTAGTAAATTAACACAGGGGTCGAGGGATCAGCCCCAGCATTTT. The chain uses TRBV19 and TRBJ1-5; 7 bases align to TRBD1. This CDR3 contains 17 residues. Looked up from germline, CDR1 is LNHDA and CDR2 is SQIVND (reference sequence). V lost 4 bases and J lost 5; bases outside the gene matches: 14.

The V gene is TRBV6-1, the J gene TRBJ1-5, with D possibly matching TRBD1 (5 bases). Trimming left V 8 bases short and J 0 bases short, with 14 bases between. From germline, CDR1 is MNHNS and CDR2 SASEGT. The CDR3 runs 15 residues. The DNA of the CDR3 is TGTGCCAGCGGAGGGACCAGTTTTAGCAATCAGCCCCAGCATTTT. Its translation: CASGGTSFSNQPQHF.

The V call is TRBV11-2, the J call TRBJ2-7, with D perhaps TRBD1 (7 bases). The CDR3 length is 16 residues. In germline, CDR1 is SGHAT, CDR2 FQNNGV. V gave up 2 bases and J gave up 5 bases, with 19 bases separating them. This chain's CDR3 is CASSLSGLVRGDEQYF. The DNA for the CDR3 is TGTGCCAGCAGCTTAAGTGGTTTGGTCAGGGGGGACGAGCAGTACTTC. Full variable domain (outside the CDR3, taken from reference TRBV11-2 and TRBJ2-7): EAGVAQSPRYKIIEKRQSVAFWCNPISGHATLYWYQQILGQGPKLLIQFQNNGVVDDSQLPKDRFSAERLKGVDSTLKIQPAKLEDSAVYLCASSLSGLVRGDEQYFGPGTRLTVT.